Listed here are 32 T cell receptor beta chains from one sample, sequenced in a study of Tregs in tolerant kidney transplant recipients. The repertoire was sequenced with immunoSEQ multiplex PCR; TCRdb's copy has only in-frame clones and lacks some. The sample lists some 65,000 clones; 65% to 85% were seen once. What was sequenced was CD4+ T cells from blood. The receptor source for this set is a human donor in good health.

The chain recombines TRBV28 with TRBJ2-7, with D perhaps TRBD1 (5 bases). The CDR3 contains 13 residues. Germline V lookup: CDR1 MDHEN, CDR2 SYDVKM. V gave up 2 bases and J gave up 2 bases, with 7 bases separating them. The CDR3 spells CASSLDSPYEQYF. DNA of the CDR3: TGTGCCAGCAGTTTAGACAGTCCCTACGAGCAGTACTTC.

This clone was found once. This chain connects TRBV5-5 to TRBJ1-2; D not resolved. The CDR3 length is 14 residues. Per germline, CDR1 SGHKS and CDR2 YYEKEE (reference sequence). V gave up 0 bases and J gave up 4 bases, with 10 bases separating them. For the CDR3, the DNA is TGTGCCAGCAGCTTGGGTATATTGGGCTATGGCTACACCTTC. It specifies CASSLGILGYGYTF. The full variable domain, in which reference TRBV5-5 and TRBJ1-2 provide the parts outside the CDR3, is DAGVTQSPTHLIKTRGQQVTLRCSPISGHKSVSWYQQVLGQGPQFIFQYYEKEERGRGNFPDRFSARQFPNYSSELNVNALLLGDSALYLCASSLGILGYGYTFGSGTRLTVV.

The rearrangement uses TRBV29-1 and TRBJ2-3, with no clear D. Germline values: CDR1 SQVTM, CDR2 ANQGSEA. The germline V and J ends were trimmed by 5 bases and 6 bases, with 6 bases remaining between them. The CDR3 contains 10 residues. The CDR3 coding sequence is TGCAGCGTTTGGGTGGATACGCAGTATTTT. Amino acids: CSVWVDTQYF.

This chain connects TRBV11-2 to TRBJ2-7; the D gene is possibly TRBD1 (6 bases). Germline-derived CDR1 and CDR2 are SGHAT and FQNNGV. The CDR3 contains 15 residues. Trimming removed 3 bases from V and 3 bases from J, with 15 bases in between. The CDR3 region is CASSFTGSGYYEQYF. The CDR3 DNA is TGTGCCAGCAGCTTCACAGGGTCAGGTTACTACGAGCAGTACTTC. The entire variable domain, with the rest obtained from reference TRBV11-2 and TRBJ2-7, is as follows: EAGVAQSPRYKIIEKRQSVAFWCNPISGHATLYWYQQILGQGPKLLIQFQNNGVVDDSQLPKDRFSAERLKGVDSTLKIQPAKLEDSAVYLCASSFTGSGYYEQYFGPGTRLTVT.

This chain joins TRBV28 and TRBJ2-3; the D gene is possibly TRBD1 (5 bases). V gave up 8 bases and J gave up 3 bases, with 9 bases separating them. The CDR3 spans 12 residues. In germline, CDR1 is MDHEN, CDR2 SYDVKM. As DNA, the CDR3 is TGTGCCAGCTCAAGGGGTACAGATACGCAGTATTTT. This gives the protein CASSRGTDTQYF.

This chain links TRBV25-1 with TRBJ2-3; TRBD2 might be the D (5 bases). This CDR3 comprises 14 residues. Germline CDR1 and CDR2: MGHDK and SYGVNS. V was cut by 3 bases and J by 6 bases, with 13 bases left in between. This CDR3 reads CASSDSSREDTQYF. The CDR3, as DNA: TGTGCCAGCAGTGACTCCAGTAGGGAGGATACGCAGTATTTT. The variable domain in full, completed from reference TRBV25-1 and TRBJ2-3, reads EADIYQTPRYLVIGTGKKITLECSQTMGHDKMYWYQQDPGMELHLIHYSYGVNSTEKGDLSSESTVSRIRTEHFPLTLESARPSHTSQYLCASSDSSREDTQYFGPGTRLTVL.

This clone was seen repeatedly, ten times or more. The chain combines TRBV10-2 with TRBJ2-7, with 8 bases that match TRBD1. The CDR3 sequence is 13 residues long. Trimming took 4 bases from V and 3 from J; bases not matched to a gene: 2. CDR1 and CDR2 from the germline V gene are WSHSY and SAAADI. CDR3 sequence reads: CASSGGQVYEQYF. CDR3 sequence (DNA): TGCGCCAGCAGTGGGGGACAGGTCTACGAGCAGTACTTC.

This clone was counted a few times. This chain uses TRBV11-1 with TRBJ2-2; D is perhaps TRBD1 (6 bases). V lost 0 bases and J lost 7, with 9 bases in between. Germline CDR1 and CDR2: SGHAT and FQDESV (reference sequence). The CDR3 has 14 amino acids. The CDR3 reads CASSLATGYGELFF. The CDR3 nucleotides are TGTGCCAGCAGCTTAGCAACAGGGTACGGGGAGCTGTTTTTT.

The chain carries TRBV7-2 and TRBJ2-1; D call uncertain. The length of the CDR3 is 14 residues. V lost 0 bases, J lost 7 bases, and 10 bases lay in between. CDR1 is SGHTA, CDR2 FQGNSA, per germline. This chain's CDR3 is CASSLALPANEQFF. DNA of the CDR3: TGTGCCAGCAGCTTAGCACTCCCGGCTAATGAGCAGTTCTTC. Filled out from reference TRBV7-2 and TRBJ2-1, the complete variable domain reads GAGVSQSPSNKVTEKGKDVELRCDPISGHTALYWYRQSLGQGLEFLIYFQGNSAPDKSGLPSDRFSAERTGGSVSTLTIQRTQQEDSAVYLCASSLALPANEQFFGPGTRLTVL.

The chain carries TRBV28 and TRBJ1-4; D remains ambiguous. V gave up 5 bases and J gave up 7 bases, with 17 bases separating them. The CDR3 covers 15 residues. CDR1 and CDR2 (germline): MDHEN, SYDVKM. In DNA, the CDR3 is TGTGCCAGCAGTCCTGGAGCAGCCTACGCTGAAAAACTGTTTTTT. This translates into CASSPGAAYAEKLFF.

V usage is TRBV2 and J usage is TRBJ1-1; D may be TRBD1 (5 bases). V gave up 3 bases and J gave up 3 bases, with 8 bases separating them. Germline V gives CDR1 SNHLY, CDR2 FYNNEI. This CDR3 is 13 amino acids long. The CDR3 reads CASSEGGYTEAFF. For the CDR3, the DNA is TGTGCCAGCAGTGAGGGGGGGTACACTGAAGCTTTCTTT.

This clone has just one count. V is TRBV12-5 and J is TRBJ2-1, with D uncertain. CDR3 length: 13 residues. Per germline, CDR1 LGHNT and CDR2 FRNRAP. Trimming removed 6 bases at V and 8 bases at J, with 14 bases between. The CDR3 reads CASGIGAMDEQFF. The DNA of the CDR3 is TGTGCTAGTGGGATAGGAGCCATGGATGAGCAGTTCTTC.

This chain connects TRBV29-1 to TRBJ1-4; no definite D call. CDR1 SQVTM and CDR2 ANQGSEA come from the germline V gene. The CDR3 covers 13 residues. Trimming stripped 5 bases from V and 3 bases from J, with 10 bases between. CDR3 sequence (DNA): TGCAGCGTTATGGGGAGGGCTAATGAAAAACTGTTTTTT. It yields the protein CSVMGRANEKLFF.

The chain couples TRBV7-3 to TRBJ2-6; 7 bases are a match to TRBD1. The junction had 3 bases not matched to a gene; V was cut back by 5 bases and J by 2 bases. The CDR3 has 15 residues. Germline assignment: CDR1 SGHTA and CDR2 FQGTGA. CDR3 sequence: CASSPQGAGANVLTF. The CDR3 DNA follows: TGTGCCAGCAGCCCCCAGGGGGCTGGGGCCAACGTCCTGACTTTC.

The chain carries TRBV7-3 and TRBJ2-7; a possible D gene is TRBD2 (6 bases). The CDR3 has 15 amino acids. Deletions cut 5 bases from V and 2 bases from J, with 16 bases between. Germline CDR1 and CDR2: SGHTA and FQGTGA. The CDR3 sequence is CASSLQAGLAYEQYF. The CDR3 nucleotides are TGTGCCAGCAGCCTCCAGGCGGGATTAGCCTACGAGCAGTACTTC.

The chain combines TRBV29-1 with TRBJ2-5, with TRBD1 identical over 9 bases. Germline-derived CDR1 and CDR2 are SQVTM and ANQGSEA. The CDR3 has 13 amino acids. Germline trimming cut 6 bases from V and 5 bases from J; bases unmatched to any gene: 7. The CDR3 nucleotides read TGCAGCGTCCCATTGACAGGGGGGGAGACCCAGTACTTC. Protein: CSVPLTGGETQYF. Looking up the rest from reference TRBV29-1 and TRBJ2-5 gives the full variable domain: SAVISQKPSRDICQRGTSLTIQCQVDSQVTMMFWYRQQPGQSLTLIATANQGSEATYESGFVIDKFPISRPNLTFSTLTVSNMSPEDSSIYLCSVPLTGGETQYFGPGTRLLVL.

The chain combines TRBV28 with TRBJ2-1, with no clear D. The germline gives CDR1 MDHEN, CDR2 SYDVKM. There are 11 residues in the CDR3. V gave up 7 bases and J gave up 2 bases, with 3 bases separating them. In DNA, the CDR3 is TGTGCCAGCAACCCCTACAATGAGCAGTTCTTC. Its protein product is CASNPYNEQFF. Combining the CDR3 with reference TRBV28 and TRBJ2-1 gives the whole variable domain DVKVTQSSRYLVKRTGEKVFLECVQDMDHENMFWYRQDPGLGLRLIYFSYDVKMKEKGDIPEGYSVSREKKERFSLILESASTNQTSMYLCASNPYNEQFFGPGTRLTVL.

The V call is TRBV1, the J call TRBJ1-4; the D call in the table, TRBD1, was not verified against the DNA. TRBV1 is given as a pseudogene. CDR3 length: 15 residues. The chain's CDR3 is CTSSPHLVANEKLFF. As DNA, the CDR3 is TGCACCAGCAGCCCCCACCTCGTGGCAAATGAAAAACTGTTTTTT.

The J gene is TRBJ2-7, the V gene TRBV2, with D perhaps TRBD2 (7 bases). Per the germline V gene, CDR1 is SNHLY and CDR2 is FYNNEI. V was clipped by 0 bases and J by 6 bases, with 15 bases between them. This CDR3 has 15 residues. CDR3 amino acids: CASSEARGGGGEQYF. The CDR3 DNA sequence: TGTGCCAGCAGTGAAGCGCGCGGCGGGGGCGGCGAGCAGTACTTC.

The chain carries TRBV25-1 and TRBJ1-2; tentative D call: TRBD1 (5 bases). The length of the CDR3 is 17 residues. V lost 5 bases and J 8 bases, leaving 27 bases between the germline ends. The germline CDR1 and CDR2 sequences are MGHDK and SYGVNS. CDR3 loop: CASSPSGQAIGPRGYTF. DNA for the CDR3: TGTGCCAGCAGTCCCTCGGGGCAGGCCATAGGTCCCCGCGGCTACACCTTC.

The genes are TRBV27 and TRBJ2-6, with 7 positions matching TRBD1. The junction had 10 bases not matched to a gene; V was cut back by 5 bases and J by 0 bases. The CDR3 loop spans 18 amino acids. In germline, CDR1 is MNHEY, CDR2 SMNVEV (reference sequence). The CDR3 loop is CASSPNRQGSSGANVLTF. In DNA, the CDR3 is TGTGCCAGCAGTCCGAATCGACAGGGTTCCTCTGGGGCCAACGTCCTGACTTTC.

This chain uses TRBV30 with TRBJ2-3; D unclear. Germline assignment: CDR1 GTSNPN and CDR2 SVGIG (reference sequence). The CDR3 runs to 14 residues. V lost 1 base to trimming and J lost 5 bases, with 13 bases between them. The CDR3 reads CAWSAWRHGDTQYF. The CDR3, as DNA: TGTGCCTGGAGTGCCTGGCGACATGGAGATACGCAGTATTTT.

The chain couples TRBV6-1 to TRBJ1-1; TRBD1 might be the D (5 bases). Trimming stripped 8 bases from V and 3 bases from J, with 19 bases between. In germline, CDR1 is MNHNS, CDR2 SASEGT. The CDR3 covers 15 residues. The CDR3 DNA reads as TGTGCCAGCCGGCCCGGGACGAGTTGGGACACTGAAGCTTTCTTT. Its protein is CASRPGTSWDTEAFF.

The chain has TRBV19 and TRBJ2-7, with a tentative D call TRBD1 (5 bases). The germline gives CDR1 LNHDA, CDR2 SQIVND (reference sequence). V dropped 4 bases and J dropped 3 bases, with 13 bases sitting between them. The CDR3 totals 14 residues. The CDR3 reads CASSTPDRLYEQYF. The CDR3 region has the DNA TGTGCCAGTAGTACCCCCGACAGACTCTACGAGCAGTACTTC.

This chain uses TRBV5-4 with TRBJ2-7; the match to TRBD2 covers 13 bases. After removal of 4 bases from V and 7 bases from J, the junction contained 11 bases not matched to a gene. Germline-derived CDR1 and CDR2 are SGHNT and YYREEE (reference sequence). This CDR3 comprises 16 residues. The CDR3 DNA is TGTGCCAGCAGCCCCCGGACTAGCGGGGGCCAATCGGAGCAGTACTTC. It encodes CASSPRTSGGQSEQYF.

J is TRBJ1-3 and V is TRBV5-6, with a possible D match to TRBD1 (5 bases). The V gene's germline CDR1 is SGHDT and CDR2 YYEEEE. CDR3 length equals 12 residues. V lost 10 bases to trimming and J lost 0 bases, with 8 bases between them. CDR3 in amino acids: CAVGDSGNTIYF. CDR3 DNA: TGTGCCGTAGGGGACTCTGGAAACACCATATATTTT. Complete variable domain (other parts from reference TRBV5-6 and TRBJ1-3): DAGVTQSPTHLIKTRGQQVTLRCSPKSGHDTVSWYQQALGQGPQFIFQYYEEEERQRGNFPDRFSGHQFPNYSSELNVNALLLGDSALYLCAVGDSGNTIYFGEGSWLTVV.

The sample holds a few counts of this clone. The J gene is TRBJ1-2, the V gene TRBV29-1; D is ambiguous. CDR3 length: 11 amino acids. Trimming stripped 4 bases from V and 6 bases from J, with 9 bases between. Germline V CDR1 and CDR2: SQVTM, ANQGSEA. The CDR3 DNA sequence: TGCAGCGTTGGGGGTTGGGATGGCTACACCTTC. The encoded protein is CSVGGWDGYTF.

The chain employs TRBV18 and TRBJ2-5, with TRBD2 identical over 10 bases. The CDR3 is 15 amino acids. The J segment lost 1 base and the V segment lost 2 bases, leaving 1 base of the junction unmatched. The germline V gene has CDR1 KGHSH and CDR2 LQKENI. The CDR3 protein is CASSPGLAAQETQYF. The CDR3 nucleotides read TGTGCCAGCTCACCAGGACTAGCGGCCCAAGAGACCCAGTACTTC.

A few counts support this clone. The chain has TRBV7-9 and TRBJ1-5; D is possibly TRBD1 (6 bases). CDR1 and CDR2 (germline): SEHNR, FQNEAQ (reference sequence). This CDR3 contains 14 residues. Trimming pared 5 bases from V and 5 bases from J, leaving 13 bases between. The CDR3 is CASSPGTGYQPQHF. CDR3 bases: TGTGCCAGCAGCCCTGGAACAGGGTATCAGCCCCAGCATTTT.

This sequence joins TRBV7-3 and TRBJ1-6; D possibly corresponds to TRBD1 (6 bases). The V gene's germline CDR1 is SGHTA and CDR2 FQGTGA. V was pared by 5 bases and J by 7 bases, with 18 bases between. This CDR3 is 16 amino acids long. Written as DNA, the CDR3 is TGTGCCAGCAGCCCTCAAACAGGGACGGGCAATTCACCCCTCCACTTT. Its protein product is CASSPQTGTGNSPLHF.

The chain carries TRBV11-2 and TRBJ2-5; the match to TRBD2 covers 8 bases. The V segment lost 0 bases and the J segment 4 bases; nucleotides outside the gene matches: 4. The V gene's germline CDR1 is SGHAT and CDR2 FQNNGV. The CDR3 length is 15 residues. The CDR3 DNA reads TGTGCCAGCAGCTTAGAAGCGGGGGTGAGAGAGACCCAGTACTTC. Protein sequence: CASSLEAGVRETQYF.

The CDR3 region is CASSVAAAMNTGELFF. DNA for the CDR3: TGTGCCAGCAGCGTAGCGGCAGCTATGAACACCGGGGAGCTGTTTTTT. The chain joins TRBV9 to TRBJ2-2, with D unresolved. The V end lost 0 bases, the J end lost 1 base, and 10 bases lay between the germline ends. The germline CDR1 and CDR2 sequences are SGDLS and YYNGEE. CDR3 size: 16 residues.